The 30 T cell receptor beta chains below all came from one sample that was sequenced in a study of cytomegalovirus exposure and HLA in healthy donors. This PCR relied on a set of 60 Vbeta primers and 13 Jbeta primers. TCRdb's copy holds only in-frame clones and misses some; the assay was immunoSEQ multiplex PCR. The sample carries roughly 160,000 clones, 71% recorded once. Sequencing was performed on PBMCs. The source of these receptors is a woman aged 25 to 39 in good health and CMV-seronegative.

This clone was detected a few times. This rearrangement joins TRBV28 to TRBJ1-4, with D maybe TRBD1 (6 bases). Germline loops: CDR1 MDHEN, CDR2 SYDVKM. The CDR3 covers 16 residues. Trimming removed 6 bases at V and 3 bases at J, with 17 bases between. CDR3 in DNA: TGTGCCAGCAGGGGGGTGGGGGGGCTACCTAATGAAAAACTGTTTTTT. Translation gives CASRGVGGLPNEKLFF.

V gene TRBV11-2 combines with J gene TRBJ1-4; 7 bases match TRBD1. Germline V gives CDR1 SGHAT, CDR2 FQNNGV. This CDR3 is 14 amino acids long. J was trimmed by 8 bases and V by 5 bases; bases with no gene match: 8. CDR3 sequence reads: CASSLRQGREKLFF. CDR3 in DNA: TGTGCCAGCAGCCTAAGACAGGGCCGGGAAAAACTGTTTTTT.

In DNA form, the CDR3 reads TGTGCCACCGAGGGCGGAGCTAGGGACACCGGGGAGCTGTTTTTT. It is translated as CATEGGARDTGELFF. The gene calls are TRBV15 and TRBJ2-2; D is possibly TRBD2 (5 bases). Trimming left V 8 bases short and J 3 bases short, with 16 bases between. This CDR3 is built from 15 residues. Looked up from germline, CDR1 is LNHNV and CDR2 is YYDKDF (reference sequence).

The J gene is TRBJ2-7, the V gene TRBV7-6, with D perhaps TRBD2 (6 bases). Germline V gene sequence: CDR1 SGHVS, CDR2 FNYEAQ. V was shortened by 10 bases and J by 3 bases, with 10 bases between the two germline ends. The CDR3 loop spans 11 amino acids. The CDR3 region has the DNA TGTGCCACCGGGACTTACTACGAGCAGTACTTC. Translating it yields CATGTYYEQYF.

The chain recombines TRBV5-4 with TRBJ1-2; D is unclear. V gave up 2 bases and J gave up 9 bases, with 8 bases separating them. This CDR3 contains 11 residues. Germline V gene sequence: CDR1 SGHNT, CDR2 YYREEE (reference sequence). This CDR3 is CASSFGARYTF. The CDR3 DNA follows: TGTGCCAGCAGCTTCGGTGCCCGCTACACCTTC.

The chain employs TRBV4-1 and TRBJ1-2, with D possibly matching TRBD1 (6 bases). The CDR3 is 15 residues long. V lost 1 base and J lost 0, with 9 bases in between. Per the germline V gene, CDR1 is MGHRA and CDR2 is YSYEKL. As DNA, the CDR3 is TGCGCCAGCAGCCAAGTGGACAGCCCTAACTATGGCTACACCTTC. It specifies CASSQVDSPNYGYTF.

The CDR3 loop is CASSPSAGVNQPQHF. Written as DNA, the CDR3 is TGTGCCAGCAGCCCGTCTGCAGGGGTCAATCAGCCCCAGCATTTT. The chain joins TRBV6-1 to TRBJ1-5; tentatively, D is TRBD1 (6 bases). This CDR3 is 15 amino acids long. Trimming took 6 bases from V and 3 from J, leaving 15 bases between them. Germline V lookup: CDR1 MNHNS, CDR2 SASEGT.

The chain uses TRBV6-1 and TRBJ2-7, with TRBD2 as a possible D gene (7 bases). CDR1 is MNHNS, CDR2 SASEGT, per germline. V shed 3 bases and J shed 3 bases, with 12 bases lying between them. The CDR3 totals 14 residues. The CDR3 DNA reads TGTGCCAGCAGTGATCGGGGGGCGGGCTACGAGCAGTACTTC. Translation: CASSDRGAGYEQYF.

This clone has more than one count but fewer than ten. The chain employs TRBV29-1 and TRBJ2-1; 9 bases match TRBD2. Germline CDR1 is SQVTM and CDR2 is ANQGSEA. The CDR3 has 16 residues. V shed 2 bases and J 5 bases; nucleotides not matched to a gene: 10. CDR3 nucleotide sequence: TGCAGCGTTGAATTAGGGCGGGAGGGCCTTAACAATGAGCAGTTCTTC. Its translation is CSVELGREGLNNEQFF.

The genes are TRBV4-1 and TRBJ1-1, with TRBD1 matching over 7 bases. CDR3 length: 15 amino acids. CDR1 and CDR2 from the germline V gene are MGHRA and YSYEKL. Trimming took 4 bases from V and 1 from J; bases not matched to a gene: 6. CDR3 region: CASSLLGGPNTEAFF. The CDR3 coding sequence is TGCGCCAGCAGCCTTTTAGGGGGCCCGAACACTGAAGCTTTCTTT.

There are a few counts of this clone. This sequence joins TRBV15 and TRBJ2-2, with a tentative D call TRBD1 (8 bases). The V end lost 5 bases, the J end lost 3 bases, and 16 bases lay between the germline ends. The CDR3 covers 16 residues. Germline CDR1 reads LNHNV; CDR2 reads YYDKDF (reference sequence). The CDR3 DNA sequence: TGTGCCACCAGCTCATACAGGGGGGGGTACACCGGGGAGCTGTTTTTT. This encodes CATSSYRGGYTGELFF.

The chain carries TRBV6-5 and TRBJ1-5; TRBD1 matches at 7 bases. Germline V gene lookup returns CDR1 MNHEY and CDR2 SVGAGI. This CDR3 is built from 15 residues. The V segment lost 6 bases and the J segment 7 bases; nucleotides outside the gene matches: 12. The CDR3 nucleotides are TGTGCCAGCAGGGGGACAGTGGGCGGTTGGCAGCCCCAGCATTTT. Translation gives CASRGTVGGWQPQHF.

A single count supports this clone. The rearrangement links TRBV28 to TRBJ2-1, with 9 bases aligning to TRBD2. The CDR3 covers 15 residues. CDR1 and CDR2 (germline): MDHEN, SYDVKM. V lost 4 bases and J lost 2; bases outside the gene matches: 3. Here the CDR3 reads CASSSSGNAYNEQFF. The CDR3 DNA reads as TGTGCCAGCAGTTCTAGCGGGAATGCCTACAATGAGCAGTTCTTC.

A word on this clone: The same CDR3 is also encoded by other DNA sequences in this sample. The chain couples TRBV25-1 to TRBJ1-6; TRBD1 agrees at 7 bases. V trimming: 2 bases; J trimming: 5 bases; junction bases outside the gene matches: 3. Per the germline V gene, CDR1 is MGHDK and CDR2 is SYGVNS. The length of the CDR3 is 15 residues. The CDR3 region is CASSELDRDNSPLHF. The CDR3, as DNA: TGTGCCAGCAGTGAACTAGACAGGGATAATTCACCCCTCCACTTT.

The chain has TRBV5-1 and TRBJ2-3; perhaps TRBD1 as D (6 bases). V was shortened by 4 bases and J by 4 bases, with 13 bases between the two germline ends. Germline CDR1 is SGHRS and CDR2 is YFSETQ. The CDR3 totals 14 residues. The CDR3 loop reads CASSKDTGPDTQYF. The CDR3 nucleotides are TGCGCCAGCAGCAAAGACACAGGGCCAGATACGCAGTATTTT.

The chain joins TRBV9 to TRBJ2-1, with 7 bases fitting TRBD2. The trim removed 0 bases at V and 3 bases at J, leaving 0 bases unmatched. CDR1 and CDR2 (germline): SGDLS, YYNGEE. The CDR3 consists of 14 residues. The CDR3 nucleotides are TGTGCCAGCAGCGTAGGGGACTACTACAATGAGCAGTTCTTC. It is translated as CASSVGDYYNEQFF.

This chain links TRBV5-5 with TRBJ2-1; 12 nucleotides align to TRBD2. Germline trimming cut 4 bases from V and 8 bases from J; bases unmatched to any gene: 10. The CDR3 covers 16 residues. Per the germline V gene, CDR1 is SGHKS and CDR2 is YYEKEE (reference sequence). This chain's CDR3 is CASSLLTSGSTHEQFF. Here the CDR3 DNA reads TGTGCCAGCAGCCTCTTGACTAGCGGGAGTACCCATGAGCAGTTCTTC.

This sequence joins TRBV30 and TRBJ2-1, with 8 bases identical to TRBD1. Germline CDR1 and CDR2: GTSNPN and SVGIG (reference sequence). Germline trimming cut 6 bases from V and 1 base from J; bases unmatched to any gene: 5. CDR3 size: 14 residues. The CDR3 DNA is TGTGCCTGTCGCCGGGACAGGTCCTACAATGAGCAGTTCTTC. Translating gives CACRRDRSYNEQFF.

The CDR3 DNA reads as TGCGCCAGCAGCTTGGAGGCAGGGTGGTACGAGCAGTACTTC. Protein sequence: CASSLEAGWYEQYF. V is TRBV5-1 and J is TRBJ2-7, with D possibly being TRBD1 (5 bases). Germline CDR1 and CDR2: SGHRS and YFSETQ. There are 14 residues in the CDR3. With 0 bases removed from V and 4 bases from J, the gap between germline ends came to 11 bases.

The chain joins TRBV28 to TRBJ1-5; no firm D call. Germline V gene lookup returns CDR1 MDHEN and CDR2 SYDVKM. Between the trimmed V and J ends, which lost 2 bases and 2 bases, there was a span of 13 bases. The CDR3 has 16 amino acids. CDR3 DNA sequence: TGTGCCAGCAGTTTAGGACGAGGGTTTGGCAATCAGCCCCAGCATTTT. Protein product: CASSLGRGFGNQPQHF.

This chain links TRBV7-9 with TRBJ2-7; D is uncertain. Germline V gene sequence: CDR1 SEHNR, CDR2 FQNEAQ (reference sequence). The CDR3 is 13 amino acids. V lost 5 bases and J lost 5, with 13 bases in between. This CDR3 reads CASSHQAGNEQYF. The CDR3 DNA is TGTGCCAGCAGCCATCAGGCAGGTAACGAGCAGTACTTC.

This clone was detected a few times. The genes are TRBV2 and TRBJ1-3; D unresolved. V lost 2 bases and J lost 4, with 3 bases in between. Germline lookup yields CDR1 SNHLY and CDR2 FYNNEI. The CDR3 has 12 residues. CDR3 sequence reads: CASSEQGNTIYF. The CDR3 DNA reads as TGTGCCAGCAGTGAACAGGGAAACACCATATATTTT.

The chain combines TRBV6-5 with TRBJ1-2; 7 bases agree with TRBD1. Unmatched junction bases numbered 7, after V lost 2 bases and J lost 4 bases. Germline V gene data show CDR1 as MNHEY and CDR2 as SVGAGI. The CDR3 extends over 15 amino acids. The CDR3 loop reads CASSYGSGQSYGYTF. The CDR3 nucleotides are TGTGCCAGCAGTTACGGATCGGGACAGAGCTATGGCTACACCTTC.

This rearrangement joins TRBV7-2 to TRBJ1-1; no definite D call. Germline CDR1 SGHTA, CDR2 FQGNSA. CDR3 length: 13 amino acids. V shed 2 bases and J shed 11 bases, with 15 bases lying between them. CDR3 DNA: TGTGCCAGCAGCTTACGGTGGGCACAAAAGGCTTTCTTT. Its translation is CASSLRWAQKAFF.

This chain uses TRBV28 with TRBJ2-7, with D hard to call. Germline lookup yields CDR1 MDHEN and CDR2 SYDVKM. The germline V and J ends were trimmed by 4 bases and 3 bases, with 4 bases remaining between them. The CDR3 runs 11 residues. Here the CDR3 reads CASSYSYEQYF. The CDR3 DNA reads TGTGCCAGCAGTTATAGCTACGAGCAGTACTTC.

This rearrangement joins TRBV5-4 to TRBJ2-1, with TRBD2 matching 10 bases. From germline, CDR1 is SGHNT and CDR2 YYREEE (reference sequence). The CDR3 length is 19 residues. V lost 0 bases, J lost 0 bases, and 9 bases stayed unmatched. The CDR3 nucleotides read TGTGCCAGCAGCTTGGGTTTAGCGGGAGGCCTCTACTCCTACAATGAGCAGTTCTTC. The encoded protein is CASSLGLAGGLYSYNEQFF.

This rearrangement joins TRBV30 to TRBJ2-1, with D unresolved. In germline, CDR1 is GTSNPN, CDR2 SVGIG (reference sequence). This CDR3 has 15 residues. V was clipped by 2 bases and J by 0 bases, with 11 bases between them. DNA for the CDR3: TGTGCCTGGAGTCCGGGTTATAGCTCCTACAATGAGCAGTTCTTC. This translates into CAWSPGYSSYNEQFF.

The chain combines TRBV27 with TRBJ2-2, with 12 positions matching TRBD2. The CDR3 is made up of 20 amino acids. The V gene's germline CDR1 is MNHEY and CDR2 SMNVEV (reference sequence). J was trimmed by 6 bases and V by 10 bases; bases with no gene match: 24. This CDR3 reads CATLRTGVGLAGRVAGELFF. The CDR3 region has the DNA TGTGCCACCCTCCGGACAGGGGTGGGACTAGCGGGTAGGGTTGCCGGGGAGCTGTTTTTT.

The chain couples TRBV5-1 to TRBJ2-2; 7 nucleotides agree with TRBD2. Germline-derived CDR1 and CDR2 are SGHRS and YFSETQ. Losses at the gene ends were 5 bases for V and 3 bases for J; bases not matched to a gene: 4. This CDR3 region has 14 residues. The CDR3 is CASRASGDTGELFF. Written as DNA, the CDR3 is TGCGCCAGCAGGGCTAGCGGCGACACCGGGGAGCTGTTTTTT.

The CDR3 sequence is CASSFSDFGETQYF. CDR3 DNA: TGCGCCAGCAGCTTCTCAGATTTTGGAGAGACCCAGTACTTC. The V and J genes are TRBV5-1 and TRBJ2-5; D remains unclear. This CDR3 has 14 amino acids. The ends were cut back, 2 bases at V and 4 bases at J, with 12 bases in the middle. CDR1 and CDR2 from the germline V gene are SGHRS and YFSETQ.